These 7 T cell receptor beta chains originate from one sample sequenced in a study of blood T cell repertoires in COVID-19. Only in-frame clones appear in the TCRdb table, and some are missing; sequencing was by immunoSEQ multiplex PCR. The sample yields under 200,000 clones, more than 75% seen once. Sequenced sample: peripheral blood. The receptors were sampled from a man aged 50-60 years who had recovered from COVID-19.

The rearrangement uses TRBV2 and TRBJ1-5; maybe TRBD1 (5 bases). CDR3 length: 12 residues. V lost 6 bases and J 7 bases, leaving 10 bases between the germline ends. Looked up from germline, CDR1 is SNHLY and CDR2 is FYNNEI. CDR3 sequence (DNA): TGTGCCAGCAGCAGGGTAACGCAGCCCCAGCATTTT. Its translation is CASSRVTQPQHF.

On this clone: One junction end disagrees with the germline gene, perhaps due to a read error. The chain couples TRBV5-6 to TRBJ1-2; D might be TRBD1 (6 bases). Per germline, CDR1 SGHDT and CDR2 YYEEEE. The length of the CDR3 is 12 residues. As DNA, the CDR3 is TGTGCCAGCACCTTGGCGGGGACAGGCTACACCTTC. This translates into CASTLAGTGYTF. Full variable domain (outside the CDR3, taken from reference TRBV5-6 and TRBJ1-2): DAGVTQSPTHLIKTRGQQVTLRCSPKSGHDTVSWYQQALGQGPQFIFQYYEEEERQRGNFPDRFSGHQFPNYSSELNVNALLLGDSALYLCASTLAGTGYTFGSGTRLTVV.

The chain links TRBV13 to TRBJ2-7; maybe TRBD2 (7 bases). The CDR3 loop spans 16 amino acids. CDR1 PRHDT and CDR2 FYEKMQ come from the germline V gene (reference sequence). V dropped 1 base and J dropped 2 bases, with 15 bases sitting between them. CDR3 in DNA: TGTGCCAGCAGCTTAGCCTTAGGGGGGGTTGCCTACGAGCAGTACTTC. Translation: CASSLALGGVAYEQYF. The variable domain in full, with the rest retrieved from reference TRBV13 and TRBJ2-7, is AAGVIQSPRHLIKEKRETATLKCYPIPRHDTVYWYQQGPGQDPQFLISFYEKMQSDKGSIPDRFSAQQFSDYHSELNMSSLELGDSALYFCASSLALGGVAYEQYFGPGTRLTVT.

The chain combines TRBV6-2 or TRBV6-3 with TRBJ1-5, with 10 bases that match TRBD1. V dropped 5 bases and J dropped 6; count of bases not matched to a gene: 4. The germline CDR1 and CDR2 sequences are MNHEY and SVGEGT. The CDR3 spans 14 residues. The CDR3 is CASSRQGAAQPQHF. CDR3 DNA: TGTGCCAGCAGTCGACAGGGGGCAGCTCAGCCCCAGCATTTT.

This clone was recorded once. The gene calls are TRBV5-1 and TRBJ2-1; 7 bases agree with TRBD2. J gave up 7 bases and V 1 base, and 5 bases lay outside the gene matches. Germline CDR1 reads SGHRS; CDR2 reads YFSETQ. The CDR3 is 14 amino acids. The CDR3 bases are TGCGCCAGCAGCTTGATCCAGCGGGGAAATGAGCAGTTCTTC. Amino acids: CASSLIQRGNEQFF.

The sample holds many counts of this clone. The V call is TRBV6-2 or TRBV6-3, the J call TRBJ2-1; 8 bases align to TRBD2. This CDR3 has 16 residues. Germline V gene sequence: CDR1 MNHEY, CDR2 SVGEGT. V trimming: 4 bases; J trimming: 4 bases; junction bases outside the gene matches: 9. The CDR3 protein is CASSLSGGFLYNEQFF. The CDR3 DNA follows: TGTGCCAGCAGTTTAAGCGGGGGATTTCTGTACAATGAGCAGTTCTTC.

The chain combines TRBV6-5 with TRBJ2-5, with TRBD1 identical over 8 bases. The germline V gene encodes CDR1 MNHEY and CDR2 SVGAGI. This CDR3 is 15 amino acids long. The V segment lost 7 bases and the J segment 1 base; nucleotides outside the gene matches: 8. DNA of the CDR3: TGTGCCAGCACCCATACAGGGGGAGTCCAAGAGACCCAGTACTTC. Residues: CASTHTGGVQETQYF.